This TCR beta chain was observed in a study of T-cell reconstitution after alpha-beta-depleted transplantation in children. Germline lookup yields CDR1 GTSNPN and CDR2 SVGIG (reference sequence). CDR3 length: 15 amino acids. Trimming stripped 4 bases from V and 7 bases from J, with 20 bases between. This clonotype appeared a few times. Unique molecular identifiers tagged the TCRbeta library. TCRdb independently ran MiXCR on the PCR reads; one entry per CDR3 protein. The sample lists hundreds of thousands of distinct CDR3 sequences; 16% were seen once. The sequenced sample was PBMCs from the stem cell graft donor, obtained from the stem cell graft. The TCR comes from a human donor who donated a stem cell graft to a child with acute myeloid leukemia. The J gene is TRBJ2-1, the V gene TRBV30, with a weak D call TRBD2 (6 bases). CDR3 in amino acids: CAWNGGIPLGNEQFF. The CDR3 DNA follows: TGTGCCTGGAACGGCGGGATTCCGCTGGGGAATGAGCAGTTCTTC.